This TCR beta chain emerged from a study of T cell responses to AZD1222 COVID-19 vaccine (dated by TCRdb to the early 2020s). For context, the study as a whole: Because spike-specific TCR depth and breadth did not differ between the two schedules, AZD1222 recipients who got a second dose at roughly 4 weeks were pooled with those who got a second dose at roughly 12 weeks. Trial participants were enrolled by age into subgroups of 18-55, 56-69 and 70-plus years, and roughly 150, 30 and 60 TCR-sequenced participants, respectively, were included in these subgroups. A total of 233 trial participants underwent TCR sequencing, of whom about 200 had received two doses of AZD1222 and approximately 25 had received two doses of the MenACWY control vaccine. Broader findings and caveats from the paper: The 56-69-year group was small, and its depth increase did not reach significance, likely because of low power. CD4 TCRs associated with the vaccine covered the entire spike protein, and the dominant responses were in regions 160-218 and 743-854. No day 14 peak-response samples were available, so repertoires were characterized only after the peak T cell response. Participants were mostly white British, with more females than males. The authors suggested clonal diversity may have been underestimated. Epitopes outside the regions mutated in the B.1.351 and B.1.1.7 variants were reportedly recognized by nearly half of the unique spike-specific TCRs. After two AZD1222 doses, both the breadth and the depth of spike-specific TCRs were significantly higher than at day 0 and than in MenACWY recipients. Conclusions about previously exposed vaccinees are limited, since just five or six AZD1222 recipients were seropositive for SARS-CoV-2 at baseline.

According to the germline V gene (reference sequence), CDR1 reads MNHEY and CDR2 reads SMNVEV. V ends up 5 bases short and J 2 bases short, with an unmatched junction base count of 8. The cysteine opens and the phenylalanine closes a CDR3 of 16 amino acids. The read is trimmed to its CDR3 DNA, 48 bases read in frame from base 1. About this clone itself: No antigen is known for it. Per-nucleotide qualities are absent, and no much larger clonotype sits a single base away.

The CDR3 regions of human TCRbeta chains were subjected to immunosequencing. The study's processing was this. Repertoire TCRs were checked for matches against a reference library of SARS-CoV-2-specific TCRs that had been generated using the MIRA antigen-specificity platform. Breadth meant the fraction of unique TCRs that were SARS-CoV-2-associated, whereas depth meant the fraction of total T cells that were SARS-CoV-2-associated. Using the MIRA data, every spike-specific TCR was mapped to the spike region that the TCR reacted to and assigned to either a CD4 or a CD8 class. Log10-transformed breadth and depth values were compared by one-way ANOVA with Sidak's multiple comparisons tests. The table comes from immuneACCESS by way of TCRdb, which keeps in-frame sequences with V and J called. Part of the clones is missing from these tables; in studies checked, under half for an unresolved V gene and the rest for unknown reasons. That table supplies the V and J calls and clone size; D and trimming were determined from the DNA. The sample table lists fewer than 100,000 clones, roughly nine tenths of them with a count of one. The ten largest account for approximately 11% of the sample.

The meaning of the sample's time point label: baseline before first vaccination. The vaccinee samples were drawn from two UK trials, COV001 and COV002, one of which was a single-blind randomized controlled phase 2/3 trial testing AZD1222 (ChAdOx1 nCoV-19) in healthy adults. For TCRbeta chain sequencing, PBMC samples were collected from trial participants at day 0 and at day 28 after the second dose. The TCR originated in an adult in good health. This receptor chain uses TRBV27 and TRBJ2-3; 9 central nucleotides agree with TRBD1. The sample here was peripheral blood, taken on day 0 of AZD1222 vaccination. The CDR3 protein: CASSPWDRALTDTQYF. The DNA sequence is TGTGCCAGCAGTCCGTGGGACAGGGCTCTCACAGATACGCAGTATTTT.